Included here is one T cell receptor (beta chain) sequence, with context. The antigen is not known. The source of the sample is a study of blood T cells in healthy people across ages. Overall study results and limits: TCR beta diversity was tightly associated with the proportion of naive T cells.

Then a second PCR, running roughly 7 to 12 cycles, was carried out with a sample-barcoded 5' primer and a J-beta primer mix. TCRdb re-called the 5' RACE reads through MiXCR, storing one row per CDR3 protein. This sample carries hundreds of thousands of distinct CDR3 sequences, about 53% of them seen once, and the ten largest clones take more than 35%. Trimming took 8 bases from V and 7 from J, leaving 3 bases between them. The CDR3 runs 8 residues. Germline V CDR1 and CDR2: DFQATT, SNEGSKA (reference sequence). The sample consisted of blood. The chain links TRBV20-1 to TRBJ2-1; D is undetermined. This TCR came from a man aged 55 to 70 in good health. The CDR3 DNA reads as TGCAGTTTAAATGAGCAGTTCTTC. It codes for CSLNEQFF.